The 30 T cell receptor beta chains given below trace back to one sample, sequenced in a study of cytomegalovirus exposure and HLA in healthy donors. The PCR was carried out with 60 Vbeta primers and 13 Jbeta primers. The data were produced by immunoSEQ multiplex PCR, yet TCRdb's version contains in-frame clones alone and is incomplete. The table shows about 94,000 clones, with around 69% occurring only once. Sequences were obtained from PBMCs. These receptors all come from a man aged 25 to 45 in good health and CMV-seronegative.

The sample holds a few counts of this clone. The chain carries TRBV10-2 and TRBJ2-2; D perhaps matches TRBD1 (6 bases). With 5 bases removed from V and 6 bases from J, the gap between germline ends came to 10 bases. CDR1 is WSHSY, CDR2 SAAADI, per germline. This CDR3 has 13 residues. Here the CDR3 reads CASSHRVSGELFF. In DNA form, the CDR3 reads TGCGCCAGCAGTCACAGGGTGTCCGGGGAGCTGTTTTTT.

Only a few counts were recorded for this clone. J is TRBJ2-3 and V is TRBV9; D uncertain. The CDR3 extends over 14 amino acids. V was trimmed by 0 bases and J by 4 bases, leaving 9 bases between them. Germline V gives CDR1 SGDLS, CDR2 YYNGEE. The chain's CDR3 is CASSVVLAPDTQYF. DNA of the CDR3: TGTGCCAGCAGCGTAGTATTAGCCCCAGATACGCAGTATTTT.

CDR3 bases: TGTGCCAGCAGTTTCGTCTTCACCTTAGCGGGAGGCTACTCCTACGAGCAGTACTTC. Protein: CASSFVFTLAGGYSYEQYF. V is TRBV28 and J is TRBJ2-7; 10 bases line up with TRBD2. The CDR3 runs 19 residues. With 3 bases clipped from V and 0 bases from J, the junction kept 14 bases outside the gene matches. Germline values: CDR1 MDHEN, CDR2 SYDVKM.

The J gene is TRBJ2-7, the V gene TRBV5-1, with 9 bases matching TRBD2. CDR1 is SGHRS, CDR2 YFSETQ, per germline. The CDR3 spans 15 residues. Trimming took 4 bases from V and 4 from J; bases not matched to a gene: 9. Written as DNA, the CDR3 is TGCGCCAGCAGCACACGGACTAGCGTCCCATACGAGCAGTACTTC. Residues: CASSTRTSVPYEQYF.

V and J are TRBV2 and TRBJ2-3; TRBD1 matches 8 bases. Germline CDR1 and CDR2: SNHLY and FYNNEI. V shed 5 bases and J 2 bases; nucleotides not matched to a gene: 6. The CDR3 length is 15 residues. The CDR3 spells CASSLWTGTTDTQYF. CDR3 nucleotide sequence: TGTGCCAGCAGTTTATGGACAGGGACCACAGATACGCAGTATTTT.

The J gene is TRBJ2-5, the V gene TRBV7-9; 9 bases are a match to TRBD1. The CDR3 runs to 18 residues. Germline V gene lookup returns CDR1 SEHNR and CDR2 FQNEAQ (reference sequence). With 2 bases clipped from V and 2 bases from J, the junction kept 12 bases outside the gene matches. In DNA form, the CDR3 reads TGTGCCAGCAGCTTATGGCGGGACAGGGTTATGTCTCAAGAGACCCAGTACTTC. The encoded protein is CASSLWRDRVMSQETQYF. Full variable domain (rest looked up from reference TRBV7-9 and TRBJ2-5): DTGVSQNPRHKITKRGQNVTFRCDPISEHNRLYWYRQTLGQGPEFLTYFQNEAQLEKSRLLSDRFSAERPKGSFSTLEIQRTEQGDSAMYLCASSLWRDRVMSQETQYFGPGTRLLVL.

This clone was found once. J is TRBJ2-1 and V is TRBV4-2; TRBD1 matches 9 bases. V gave up 5 bases and J gave up 1 base; unmatched junction bases: 3. The CDR3 spans 15 residues. CDR1 and CDR2 from the germline V gene are LGHNA and YNFKEQ. CDR3 nucleotide sequence: TGTGCCAGCAGCTCAGGGACAGGGTCCTACAATGAGCAGTTCTTC. This codes for CASSSGTGSYNEQFF.

This clone was seen a few times. CDR3 residues: CASSSYRKLSYGYTF. The CDR3 region has the DNA TGTGCCAGCAGCTCCTACAGGAAACTGAGCTATGGCTACACCTTC. V usage is TRBV11-2 and J usage is TRBJ1-2; a possible D gene is TRBD1 (5 bases). From germline, CDR1 is SGHAT and CDR2 FQNNGV. The CDR3 sequence is 15 residues long. Between the trimmed V and J ends, which lost 4 bases and 4 bases, there was a span of 16 bases.

V and J are TRBV27 and TRBJ2-5; a weak D match, TRBD1 (6 bases). The germline V gene has CDR1 MNHEY and CDR2 SMNVEV (reference sequence). The CDR3 covers 15 residues. Trimming cost V 4 bases and J 4 bases, with 16 bases left between them. Written as DNA, the CDR3 is TGTGCCAGCAGTTCTAGGAGACAGGTCTCAGAGACCCAGTACTTC. This encodes CASSSRRQVSETQYF.

This chain uses TRBV5-1 with TRBJ1-1; perhaps TRBD1 as D (6 bases). Germline loops: CDR1 SGHRS, CDR2 YFSETQ. The length of the CDR3 is 15 residues. V was pared by 4 bases and J by 4 bases, with 17 bases between. The CDR3 bases are TGCGCCAGCAGCCATACAGGGCCTCCTTCCACTGAAGCTTTCTTT. It is translated as CASSHTGPPSTEAFF. Full variable domain (outside the CDR3, taken from reference TRBV5-1 and TRBJ1-1): KAGVTQTPRYLIKTRGQQVTLSCSPISGHRSVSWYQQTPGQGLQFLFEYFSETQRNKGNFPGRFSGRQFSNSRSEMNVSTLELGDSALYLCASSHTGPPSTEAFFGQGTRLTVV.

V usage is TRBV6-5 and J usage is TRBJ1-2; D gene uncertain. In germline, CDR1 is MNHEY, CDR2 SVGAGI. This CDR3 is 15 amino acids long. V was shortened by 3 bases and J by 7 bases, with 18 bases between the two germline ends. CDR3 DNA sequence: TGTGCCAGCAGTTATGATCGTAGCTCAACGGGTGGCTACACCTTC. This gives the protein CASSYDRSSTGGYTF.

The chain employs TRBV5-1 and TRBJ2-2, with TRBD1 matching over 8 bases. J was trimmed by 4 bases and V by 9 bases; bases with no gene match: 5. Germline V gene lookup returns CDR1 SGHRS and CDR2 YFSETQ. This CDR3 is built from 13 residues. Written as DNA, the CDR3 is TGCGCCATCCAGGGGGCGGCCACCGGGGAGCTGTTTTTT. Residues: CAIQGAATGELFF.

This clone was seen a few times. The chain is built from TRBV7-3 and TRBJ2-1, with a possible D match to TRBD1 (5 bases). The CDR3 has 16 residues. Per the germline V gene, CDR1 is SGHTA and CDR2 is FQGTGA. Trimming took off 3 bases at V and 0 bases at J, with 12 bases between the two ends. Here the CDR3 DNA reads TGTGCCAGCAGCTTGGCCTTAGGGGCCTCCTACAATGAGCAGTTCTTC. It yields the protein CASSLALGASYNEQFF. The whole variable domain, remainder taken from reference TRBV7-3 and TRBJ2-1, is GAGVSQTPSNKVTEKGKYVELRCDPISGHTALYWYRQSLGQGPEFLIYFQGTGAADDSGLPNDRFFAVRPEGSVSTLKIQRTERGDSAVYLCASSLALGASYNEQFFGPGTRLTVL.

This clone was detected only once. The V gene is TRBV9, the J gene TRBJ2-2; TRBD2 matches 11 bases. Looked up from germline, CDR1 is SGDLS and CDR2 is YYNGEE. Trimming took 2 bases from V and 6 from J; bases not matched to a gene: 3. The CDR3 sequence is 15 residues long. The CDR3 nucleotides read TGTGCCAGCAGCGTTAGCGGGGGGGCCGCCGGGGAGCTGTTTTTT. Encoded protein: CASSVSGGAAGELFF.

The rearrangement links TRBV5-1 to TRBJ1-5; 7 nucleotides match TRBD1. The CDR3 extends over 13 amino acids. J lost 4 bases, V lost 5 bases, and 3 bases had no gene match. The germline V gene encodes CDR1 SGHRS and CDR2 YFSETQ. CDR3 in amino acids: CASRETGNQPQHF. DNA for the CDR3: TGCGCCAGCAGAGAGACAGGGAATCAGCCCCAGCATTTT.

This clone came up once. V usage is TRBV29-1 and J usage is TRBJ2-7; D possibly corresponds to TRBD1 (6 bases). The length of the CDR3 is 13 residues. Germline loops: CDR1 SQVTM, CDR2 ANQGSEA. The germline V and J ends were trimmed by 4 bases and 0 bases, with 10 bases remaining between them. The CDR3 nucleotides read TGCAGCGTTGGAGGGGGACCCTCCTACGAGCAGTACTTC. The encoded protein is CSVGGGPSYEQYF.

This chain uses TRBV25-1 with TRBJ2-2, with D tentatively TRBD2 (5 bases). The length of the CDR3 is 12 residues. From germline, CDR1 is MGHDK and CDR2 SYGVNS. V dropped 7 bases and J dropped 7 bases, with 10 bases sitting between them. DNA for the CDR3: TGTGCCAGCATGGGAGTTAGCGGGGAGCTGTTTTTT. This sequence encodes CASMGVSGELFF.

The chain is built from TRBV6-1 and TRBJ2-7, with 9 bases that match TRBD1. Per the germline V gene, CDR1 is MNHNS and CDR2 is SASEGT. V lost 8 bases, J lost 0 bases, and 5 bases stayed unmatched. This CDR3 has 14 amino acids. The CDR3 region has the DNA TGTGCCAGCGGGGTGGGACAGGGCTCCTACGAGCAGTACTTC. The encoded protein is CASGVGQGSYEQYF.

The chain combines TRBV18 with TRBJ1-6, with 9 bases fitting TRBD1. J gave up 0 bases and V 2 bases, and 2 bases lay outside the gene matches. This CDR3 region has 17 residues. Germline values: CDR1 KGHSH, CDR2 LQKENI. CDR3 residues: CASSPTDRGSYNSPLHF. DNA for the CDR3: TGTGCCAGCTCACCAACGGACAGGGGCTCCTATAATTCACCCCTCCACTTT.

The chain carries TRBV9 and TRBJ2-7, with 9 bases fitting TRBD2. Germline assignment: CDR1 SGDLS and CDR2 YYNGEE. The CDR3 length is 15 residues. The junction had 3 bases not matched to a gene; V was cut back by 0 bases and J by 2 bases. CDR3: CASSVEAGGPYEQYF. In DNA, the CDR3 is TGTGCCAGCAGCGTAGAGGCGGGAGGGCCCTACGAGCAGTACTTC.

This chain links TRBV28 with TRBJ2-2, with TRBD1 identical over 7 bases. The germline gives CDR1 MDHEN, CDR2 SYDVKM. The CDR3 runs to 17 residues. After removal of 8 bases from V and 8 bases from J, the junction contained 20 bases not matched to a gene. The CDR3 DNA reads as TGTGCCAGCGAGAACCGAGGGACAGTAGAAAGCTTTGGGGAGCTGTTTTTT. The encoded protein is CASENRGTVESFGELFF. The whole variable domain, filled in from reference TRBV28 and TRBJ2-2, reads DVKVTQSSRYLVKRTGEKVFLECVQDMDHENMFWYRQDPGLGLRLIYFSYDVKMKEKGDIPEGYSVSREKKERFSLILESASTNQTSMYLCASENRGTVESFGELFFGEGSRLTVL.

This clone was counted a few times. This sequence joins TRBV5-1 and TRBJ1-3, with a weak D call TRBD1 (6 bases). Germline V CDR1 and CDR2: SGHRS, YFSETQ. The CDR3 has 15 residues. V lost 2 bases to trimming and J lost 8 bases, with 17 bases between them. The CDR3 DNA is TGCGCCAGCAGCTTTAACACAGGGAGAGGGGACACCATATATTTT. It specifies CASSFNTGRGDTIYF. Full variable domain (rest looked up from reference TRBV5-1 and TRBJ1-3): KAGVTQTPRYLIKTRGQQVTLSCSPISGHRSVSWYQQTPGQGLQFLFEYFSETQRNKGNFPGRFSGRQFSNSRSEMNVSTLELGDSALYLCASSFNTGRGDTIYFGEGSWLTVV.

The chain employs TRBV19 and TRBJ1-6; no definite D call. V shed 7 bases and J shed 8 bases, with 15 bases lying between them. The CDR3 runs to 14 residues. Germline CDR1 and CDR2: LNHDA and SQIVND (reference sequence). The CDR3 sequence is CASNLWGGYSPLHF. As DNA, the CDR3 is TGTGCCAGTAATTTGTGGGGAGGGTATTCACCCCTCCACTTT.

This clone was seen once. The gene calls are TRBV9 and TRBJ2-7; possibly TRBD1 for D (6 bases). CDR3 length equals 16 residues. In germline, CDR1 is SGDLS, CDR2 YYNGEE. V gave up 4 bases and J gave up 4 bases, with 21 bases separating them. The CDR3 nucleotides are TGTGCCAGCAGCCCCTTAACAGGGTTCGGGAATTACGAGCAGTACTTC. This codes for CASSPLTGFGNYEQYF.

The rearrangement uses TRBV11-2 and TRBJ1-1; D gene unclear. The CDR3 spans 16 residues. The V end lost 2 bases, the J end lost 0 bases, and 13 bases lay between the germline ends. The germline gives CDR1 SGHAT, CDR2 FQNNGV. The CDR3 nucleotides read TGTGCCAGCAGCTTAAAATTTGGAGAAATGAACACTGAAGCTTTCTTT. This encodes CASSLKFGEMNTEAFF.

V usage is TRBV9 and J usage is TRBJ2-3, with D perhaps matching TRBD2 (7 bases). Germline values: CDR1 SGDLS, CDR2 YYNGEE. Between the trimmed V and J ends, which lost 0 bases and 4 bases, there was a span of 12 bases. CDR3 length: 15 amino acids. The CDR3 here is CASSVGGGRSDTQYF. In DNA form, the CDR3 reads TGTGCCAGCAGCGTAGGGGGGGGGCGGTCAGATACGCAGTATTTT.

CDR3 coding DNA: TGTGCCAGCAGTTACTCTAGCTCGCATGGCGGGCAGCCCCAGCATTTT. It yields the protein CASSYSSSHGGQPQHF. The V call is TRBV6-6, the J call TRBJ1-5; D gene unclear. Germline V gene lookup returns CDR1 MNHNY and CDR2 SVGAGI (reference sequence). Trimming stripped 0 bases from V and 7 bases from J, with 16 bases between. The CDR3 has 16 amino acids.

The chain links TRBV4-2 to TRBJ2-5, with 9 bases fitting TRBD1. Unmatched junction bases numbered 4, after V lost 5 bases and J lost 3 bases. Germline V gives CDR1 LGHNA, CDR2 YNFKEQ. This CDR3 has 14 amino acids. The CDR3 DNA reads TGTGCCAGCAGCTTGGGACAGGGTAAAGAGACCCAGTACTTC. Amino acid sequence: CASSLGQGKETQYF.

The V call is TRBV19, the J call TRBJ2-7, with D unresolved. The V gene lost 7 bases and the J gene lost 1 base, with 11 bases spanning the gap. This CDR3 spans 13 amino acids. The germline V gene encodes CDR1 LNHDA and CDR2 SQIVND (reference sequence). The CDR3 protein is CASTADTSYEQYF. The CDR3 region has the DNA TGTGCCAGTACGGCCGACACGTCCTACGAGCAGTACTTC.

The chain links TRBV2 to TRBJ2-5; 9 nucleotides line up with TRBD2. The length of the CDR3 is 16 residues. Germline V gene data show CDR1 as SNHLY and CDR2 as FYNNEI. J was trimmed by 4 bases and V by 2 bases; bases with no gene match: 8. The CDR3 loop reads CASSERRREGLETQYF. In DNA, the CDR3 is TGTGCCAGCAGTGAAAGGCGGCGGGAGGGCCTAGAGACCCAGTACTTC.